This TCR beta chain derives from a study of cytomegalovirus exposure and HLA in healthy donors. Study conclusions and caveats: Among TCR sequences, most were rare, though some public TCRs appeared in many donors. A few CMV-associated chains were confirmed in vitro to be specific for CMV antigens.

As concerns this clone: Antigen unknown.

CDR3 size: 15 residues. Germline lookup yields CDR1 LNHDA and CDR2 SQIVND (reference sequence). J lost 2 bases, V lost 0 bases, and 4 bases had no gene match. This table comes from immunoSEQ multiplex PCR, and its TCRdb copy is limited to in-frame clones, with some not included. The table includes 90,000 to 150,000 clones, about 82% detected once. This clonotype originated in a man aged 18-30 years in good health and CMV-seronegative. The sample comprised PBMCs. This rearrangement joins TRBV19 to TRBJ2-7, with TRBD1 matching 7 bases. The CDR3 DNA is TGTGCCAGTAGTATAGAAGCACAGGGGACCTACGAGCAGTACTTC. Its translation is CASSIEAQGTYEQYF.